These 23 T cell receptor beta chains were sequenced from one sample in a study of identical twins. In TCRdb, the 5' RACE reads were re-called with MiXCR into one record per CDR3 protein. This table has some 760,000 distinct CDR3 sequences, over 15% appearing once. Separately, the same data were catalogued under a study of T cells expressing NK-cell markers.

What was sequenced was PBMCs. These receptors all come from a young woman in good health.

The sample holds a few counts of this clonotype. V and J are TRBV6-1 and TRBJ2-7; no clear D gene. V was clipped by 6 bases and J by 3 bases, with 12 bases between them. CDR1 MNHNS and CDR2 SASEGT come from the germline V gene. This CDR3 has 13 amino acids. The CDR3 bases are TGTGCCAGCAGCACGGACGCACTCTACGAGCAGTACTTC. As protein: CASSTDALYEQYF.

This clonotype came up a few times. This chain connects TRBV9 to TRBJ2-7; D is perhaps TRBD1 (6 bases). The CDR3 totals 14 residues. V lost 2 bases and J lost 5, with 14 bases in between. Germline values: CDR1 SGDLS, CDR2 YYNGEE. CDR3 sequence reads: CASSVSGAGDEQYF. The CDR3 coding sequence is TGTGCCAGCAGCGTTTCAGGGGCTGGCGACGAGCAGTACTTC. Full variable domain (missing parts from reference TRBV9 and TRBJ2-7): DSGVTQTPKHLITATGQRVTLRCSPRSGDLSVYWYQQSLDQGLQFLIQYYNGEERAKGNILERFSAQQFPDLHSELNLSSLELGDSALYFCASSVSGAGDEQYFGPGTRLTVT.

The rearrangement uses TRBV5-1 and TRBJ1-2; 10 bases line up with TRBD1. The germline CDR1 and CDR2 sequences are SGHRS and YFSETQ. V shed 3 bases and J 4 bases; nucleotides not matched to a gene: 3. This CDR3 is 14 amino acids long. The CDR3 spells CASSSTGGGYGYTF. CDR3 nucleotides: TGCGCCAGCAGCTCGACAGGGGGCGGCTATGGCTACACCTTC.

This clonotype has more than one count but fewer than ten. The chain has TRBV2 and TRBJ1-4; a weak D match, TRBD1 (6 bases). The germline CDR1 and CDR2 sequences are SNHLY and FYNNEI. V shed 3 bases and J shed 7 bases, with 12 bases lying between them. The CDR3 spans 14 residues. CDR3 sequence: CASSEVRGVEKLFF. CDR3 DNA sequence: TGTGCCAGCAGTGAGGTCAGGGGAGTTGAAAAACTGTTTTTT.

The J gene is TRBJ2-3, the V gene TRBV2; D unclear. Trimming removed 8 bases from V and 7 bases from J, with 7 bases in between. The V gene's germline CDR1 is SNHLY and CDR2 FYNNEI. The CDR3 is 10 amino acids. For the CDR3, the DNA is TGTGCCAGCGAGCAAAATACGCAGTATTTT. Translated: CASEQNTQYF.

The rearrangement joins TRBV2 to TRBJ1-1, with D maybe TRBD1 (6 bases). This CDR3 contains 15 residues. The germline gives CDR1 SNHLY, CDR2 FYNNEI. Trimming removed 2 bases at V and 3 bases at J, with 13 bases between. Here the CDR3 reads CASSEYPGADTEAFF. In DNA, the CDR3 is TGTGCCAGCAGTGAATACCCGGGGGCGGACACTGAAGCTTTCTTT.

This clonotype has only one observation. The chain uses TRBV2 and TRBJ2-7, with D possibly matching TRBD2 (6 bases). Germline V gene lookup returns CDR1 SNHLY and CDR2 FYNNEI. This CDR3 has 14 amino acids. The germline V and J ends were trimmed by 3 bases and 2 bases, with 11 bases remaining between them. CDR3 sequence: CASSEGTSPYEQYF. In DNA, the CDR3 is TGTGCCAGCAGTGAGGGGACTTCACCCTACGAGCAGTACTTC.

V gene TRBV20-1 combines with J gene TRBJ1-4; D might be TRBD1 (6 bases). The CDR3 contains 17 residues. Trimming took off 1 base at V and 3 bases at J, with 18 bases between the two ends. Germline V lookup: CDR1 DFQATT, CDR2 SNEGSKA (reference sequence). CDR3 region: CSARVPEGGRANEKLFF. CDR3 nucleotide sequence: TGCAGTGCTAGAGTGCCTGAGGGGGGTAGAGCTAATGAAAAACTGTTTTTT.

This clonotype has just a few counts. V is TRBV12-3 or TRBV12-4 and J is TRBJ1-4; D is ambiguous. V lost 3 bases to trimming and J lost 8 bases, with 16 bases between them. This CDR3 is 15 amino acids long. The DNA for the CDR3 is TGTGCCAGCAGTTTTGGGGTATCCTCTGAAGAAAAACTGTTTTTT. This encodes CASSFGVSSEEKLFF.

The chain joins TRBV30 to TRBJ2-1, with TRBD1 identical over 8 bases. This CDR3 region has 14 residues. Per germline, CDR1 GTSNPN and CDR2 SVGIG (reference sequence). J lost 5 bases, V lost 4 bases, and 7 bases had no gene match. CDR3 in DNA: TGTGCCTGGAATCCGGGACAGGTGAACAATGAGCAGTTCTTC. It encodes CAWNPGQVNNEQFF.

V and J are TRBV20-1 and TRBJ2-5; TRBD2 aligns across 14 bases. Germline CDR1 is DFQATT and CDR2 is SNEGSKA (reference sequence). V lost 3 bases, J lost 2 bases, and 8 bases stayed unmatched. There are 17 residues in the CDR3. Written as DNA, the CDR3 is TGCAGTGCTAGTGGGGGGACTAGCGGGAGTTTACAAGAGACCCAGTACTTC. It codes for CSASGGTSGSLQETQYF.

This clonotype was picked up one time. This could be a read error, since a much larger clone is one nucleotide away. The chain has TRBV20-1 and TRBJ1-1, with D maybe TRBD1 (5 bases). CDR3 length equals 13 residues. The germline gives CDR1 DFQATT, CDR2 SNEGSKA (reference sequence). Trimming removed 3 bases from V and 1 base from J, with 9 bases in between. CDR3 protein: CSARTDKNTEAFF. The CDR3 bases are TGCAGTGCTAGGACGGACAAGAACACTGAAGCTTTCTTT.

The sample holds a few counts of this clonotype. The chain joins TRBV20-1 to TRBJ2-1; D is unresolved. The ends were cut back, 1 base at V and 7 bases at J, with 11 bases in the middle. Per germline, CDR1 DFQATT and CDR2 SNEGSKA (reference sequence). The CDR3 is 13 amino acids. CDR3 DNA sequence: TGCAGTGCTAGAGCCCCTTTCGGGAATGAGCAGTTCTTC. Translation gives CSARAPFGNEQFF.

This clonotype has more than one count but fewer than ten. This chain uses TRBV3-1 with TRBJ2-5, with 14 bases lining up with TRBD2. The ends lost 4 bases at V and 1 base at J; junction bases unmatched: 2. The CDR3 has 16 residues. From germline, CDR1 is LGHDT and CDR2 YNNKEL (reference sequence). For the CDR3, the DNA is TGTGCCAGCAGCCGACTAGCGGGAGGGCGCCAAGAGACCCAGTACTTC. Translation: CASSRLAGGRQETQYF.

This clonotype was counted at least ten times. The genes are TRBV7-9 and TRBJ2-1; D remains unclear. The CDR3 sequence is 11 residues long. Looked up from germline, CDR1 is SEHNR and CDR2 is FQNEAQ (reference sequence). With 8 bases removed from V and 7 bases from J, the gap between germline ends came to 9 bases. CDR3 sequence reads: CASAARNEQFF. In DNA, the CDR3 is TGTGCCAGCGCAGCCCGGAATGAGCAGTTCTTC.

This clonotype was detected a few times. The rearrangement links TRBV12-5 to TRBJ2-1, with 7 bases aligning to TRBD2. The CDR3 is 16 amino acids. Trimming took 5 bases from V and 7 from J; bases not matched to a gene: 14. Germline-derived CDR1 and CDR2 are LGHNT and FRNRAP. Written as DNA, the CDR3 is TGTGCTAGTGGTCCTTTTACGGGAGGCCGGTGGAATGAGCAGTTCTTC. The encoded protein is CASGPFTGGRWNEQFF. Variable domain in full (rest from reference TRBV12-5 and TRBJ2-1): DARVTQTPRHKVTEMGQEVTMRCQPILGHNTVFWYRQTMMQGLELLAYFRNRAPLDDSGMPKDRFSAEMPDATLATLKIQPSEPRDSAVYFCASGPFTGGRWNEQFFGPGTRLTVL.

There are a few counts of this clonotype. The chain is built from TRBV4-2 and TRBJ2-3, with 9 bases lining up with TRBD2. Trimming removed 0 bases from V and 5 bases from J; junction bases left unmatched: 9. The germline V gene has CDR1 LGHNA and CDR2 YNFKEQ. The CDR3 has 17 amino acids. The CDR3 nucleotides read TGTGCCAGCAGCCAAGATGTGGCGGGGGGGGCTGGAGATACGCAGTATTTT. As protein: CASSQDVAGGAGDTQYF.

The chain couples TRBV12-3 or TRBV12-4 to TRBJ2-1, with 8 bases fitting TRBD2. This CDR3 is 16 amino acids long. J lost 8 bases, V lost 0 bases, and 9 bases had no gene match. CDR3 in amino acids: CASSLARSGGWHEQFF. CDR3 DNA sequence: TGTGCCAGCAGTTTAGCGCGGAGCGGGGGATGGCATGAGCAGTTCTTC.

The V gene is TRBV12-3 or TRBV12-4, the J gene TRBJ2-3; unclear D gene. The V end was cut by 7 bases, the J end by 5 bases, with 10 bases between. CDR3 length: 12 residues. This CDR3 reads CASTDRRDTQYF. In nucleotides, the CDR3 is TGTGCCAGCACCGACCGGCGAGATACGCAGTATTTT.

CDR3 nucleotide sequence: TGTGCCACCAGCCCCCGGACAGTCATCCAAGAGACCCAGTACTTC. Translation: CATSPRTVIQETQYF. This chain connects TRBV15 to TRBJ2-5; TRBD1 is a possible D gene (6 bases). The V gene's germline CDR1 is LNHNV and CDR2 YYDKDF (reference sequence). Trimming shortened V by 5 bases and J by 1 base, and 14 bases separated the two germline ends. The CDR3 extends over 15 amino acids.

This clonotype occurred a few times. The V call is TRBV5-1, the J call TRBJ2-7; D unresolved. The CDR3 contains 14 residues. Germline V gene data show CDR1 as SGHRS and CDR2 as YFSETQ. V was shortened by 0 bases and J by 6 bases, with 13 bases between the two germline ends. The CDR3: CASSLGGGAVEQYF. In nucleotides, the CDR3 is TGCGCCAGCAGCTTGGGTGGCGGCGCGGTCGAGCAGTACTTC.

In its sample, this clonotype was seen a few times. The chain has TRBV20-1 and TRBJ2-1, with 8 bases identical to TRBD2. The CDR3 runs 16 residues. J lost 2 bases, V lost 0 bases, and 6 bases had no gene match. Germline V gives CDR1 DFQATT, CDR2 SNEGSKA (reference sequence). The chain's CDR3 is CSARDSAGETYNEQFF. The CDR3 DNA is TGCAGTGCTAGAGACTCAGCGGGAGAGACCTACAATGAGCAGTTCTTC.

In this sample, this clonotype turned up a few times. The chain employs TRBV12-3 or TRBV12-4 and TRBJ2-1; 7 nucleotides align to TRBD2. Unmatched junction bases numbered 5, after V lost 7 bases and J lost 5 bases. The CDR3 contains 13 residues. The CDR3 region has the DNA TGTGCCAGCACCAGGACTAGTGACAATGAGCAGTTCTTC. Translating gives CASTRTSDNEQFF.